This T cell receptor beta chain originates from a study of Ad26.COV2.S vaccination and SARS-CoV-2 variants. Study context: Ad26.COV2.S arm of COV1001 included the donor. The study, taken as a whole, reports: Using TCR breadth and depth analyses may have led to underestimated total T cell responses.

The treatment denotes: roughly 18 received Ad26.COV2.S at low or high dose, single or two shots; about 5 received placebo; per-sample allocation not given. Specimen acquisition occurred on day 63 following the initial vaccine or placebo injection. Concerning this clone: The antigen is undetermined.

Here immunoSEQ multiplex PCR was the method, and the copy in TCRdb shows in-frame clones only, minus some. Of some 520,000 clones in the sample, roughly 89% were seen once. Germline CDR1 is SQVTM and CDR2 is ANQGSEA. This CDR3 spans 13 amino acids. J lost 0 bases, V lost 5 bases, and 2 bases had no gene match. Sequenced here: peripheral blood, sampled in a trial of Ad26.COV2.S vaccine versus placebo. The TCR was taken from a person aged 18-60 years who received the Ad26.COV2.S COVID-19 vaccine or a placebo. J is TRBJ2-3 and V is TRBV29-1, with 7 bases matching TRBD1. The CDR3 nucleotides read TGCAGCGTTAGACAGGGTAGCACAGATACGCAGTATTTT. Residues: CSVRQGSTDTQYF.